A selection of T cell receptor beta chains follows, all from one sample in a study of early T cells in non-severe SARS-CoV-2 infection. TCRdb called the 5' RACE reads again in MiXCR, with one record for every CDR3 protein. Of about 110,000 distinct CDR3 sequences in the sample, about 12% are singletons; the top ten hold less than 3.5%. Sequencing used whole blood. The receptors originated from an adult who was a healthcare worker with PCR-confirmed SARS-CoV-2 infection or an uninfected control (not recorded which). Both conserved end residues are part of each CDR3. Fields, in order: clone size, D gene, J gene, V gene, CDR3 DNA, CDR3 protein. The D gene is left open where the match is weak. Where a row states a size, it is once, few, many or the class of an expanded clone; other rows omit it.

clone size: many; D gene: TRBD1; J gene: TRBJ1-2; V gene: TRBV28; CDR3 DNA: TGTGCCAGCAGGACCCGGACAGGGGGAGGCTATGGCTACACCTTC; CDR3 protein: CASRTRTGGGYGYTF
clone size: few; D gene: TRBD2; J gene: TRBJ2-1; V gene: TRBV7-8; CDR3 DNA: TGTGCCAGCAGCCCGTTACCGACTAGCGGGAGGGCGAATGAGCAGTTCTTC; CDR3 protein: CASSPLPTSGRANEQFF
clone size: many; D gene: .; J gene: TRBJ2-1; V gene: TRBV5-1; CDR3 DNA: TGCGCCAGCAGCTTGGTAGGGGCTCCATTCTCCTACAATGAGCAGTTCTTC; CDR3 protein: CASSLVGAPFSYNEQFF
clone size: .; D gene: TRBD1; J gene: TRBJ2-1; V gene: TRBV29-1; CDR3 DNA: TGCAGCGTAGCAACAAACAGGGGATTTATGTACAATGAGCAGTTCTTC; CDR3 protein: CSVATNRGFMYNEQFF
clone size: .; D gene: .; J gene: TRBJ1-5; V gene: TRBV18; CDR3 DNA: TGTGCCAGCGGACGGTTCAATCAGCCCCAGCATTTT; CDR3 protein: CASGRFNQPQHF
clone size: few; D gene: TRBD1; J gene: TRBJ2-5; V gene: TRBV11-3; CDR3 DNA: TGTGCCAGCAGCTTCTCGATCCCCGGGACAGGGGAATTCGAGACCCAGTACTTC; CDR3 protein: CASSFSIPGTGEFETQYF
clone size: few; D gene: .; J gene: TRBJ2-2; V gene: TRBV11-2; CDR3 DNA: TGTGCCAGCAGCTTCCCGAGACAGGCTGCGAACACCGGGGAGCTGTTTTTT; CDR3 protein: CASSFPRQAANTGELFF
clone size: few; D gene: .; J gene: TRBJ1-1; V gene: TRBV12-3/TRBV12-4; CDR3 DNA: TGTGCCAGCGGGCGGGGGCTCGGGAACACTGAAGCTTTCTTT; CDR3 protein: CASGRGLGNTEAFF
clone size: few; D gene: TRBD1; J gene: TRBJ2-7; V gene: TRBV11-2; CDR3 DNA: TGTGCCAGCAGCTTAGCCGGAGCACAGGGGGGTTATCCCTACGAGCAGTACTTC; CDR3 protein: CASSLAGAQGGYPYEQYF
clone size: .; D gene: .; J gene: TRBJ1-6; V gene: TRBV27; CDR3 DNA: TGTGCCAGCAGCCTGACGGTAAATTCACCCCTCCACTTT; CDR3 protein: CASSLTVNSPLHF
clone size: many; D gene: .; J gene: TRBJ1-4; V gene: TRBV27; CDR3 DNA: TGTGCCAGCAGTCGACAGATGATGGCAACTAATGAAAAACTGTTTTTT; CDR3 protein: CASSRQMMATNEKLFF
clone size: .; D gene: TRBD2; J gene: TRBJ2-5; V gene: TRBV7-2; CDR3 DNA: TGTGCCAGCAGCCACCCTAGGGCTAGCGGGGACCTCCGGACCCAGTACTTC; CDR3 protein: CASSHPRASGDLRTQYF
clone size: .; D gene: TRBD2; J gene: TRBJ2-7; V gene: TRBV24-1; CDR3 DNA: TGTGCCACCAGTGACCCGAGCGGGGAGGCAAAGGACGAGCAGTACTTC; CDR3 protein: CATSDPSGEAKDEQYF
clone size: many; D gene: .; J gene: TRBJ2-1; V gene: TRBV5-1; CDR3 DNA: TGCGCCAGCAGCTTGGAGACGGGGGAACACAATGAGCAGTTCTTC; CDR3 protein: CASSLETGEHNEQFF
clone size: .; D gene: .; J gene: TRBJ1-6; V gene: TRBV7-9; CDR3 DNA: TGTGCCAGCAGCTCAAGTCCGGGACACAGCTCCTATAATTCACCCCTCCACTTT; CDR3 protein: CASSSSPGHSSYNSPLHF
clone size: .; D gene: TRBD2; J gene: TRBJ2-2; V gene: TRBV5-1; CDR3 DNA: TGCGCCAGCAGCTTGGGTAGCGGGCCGAACACCGGGGAGCTGTTTTTT; CDR3 protein: CASSLGSGPNTGELFF
clone size: .; D gene: TRBD2; J gene: TRBJ2-5; V gene: TRBV11-2; CDR3 DNA: TGTGCCAGCAGCCTGGGAGTAGCGGGAGGCCAGGGGGAGACCCAGTACTTC; CDR3 protein: CASSLGVAGGQGETQYF
clone size: many; D gene: TRBD2; J gene: TRBJ2-7; V gene: TRBV28; CDR3 DNA: TGTGCCAGCAGTTCAACTAGCGGGAGGTACGAGCAGTACTTC; CDR3 protein: CASSSTSGRYEQYF
clone size: few; D gene: .; J gene: TRBJ1-1; V gene: TRBV18; CDR3 DNA: TGTGCCAGCTCACCAGTGTCAGGGGAACGCAAAGCTTTCTTT; CDR3 protein: CASSPVSGERKAFF
clone size: .; D gene: .; J gene: TRBJ2-7; V gene: TRBV3-1; CDR3 DNA: TGTGCCAGCAGCCAAGTGCTTTGGGAGCAGTACTTC; CDR3 protein: CASSQVLWEQYF
clone size: .; D gene: .; J gene: TRBJ1-5; V gene: TRBV5-4; CDR3 DNA: TGTGCCAGCAGCTTCGATGGGTTCGGGGGCAATCAGCCCCAGCATTTT; CDR3 protein: CASSFDGFGGNQPQHF
clone size: .; D gene: .; J gene: TRBJ1-4; V gene: TRBV7-9; CDR3 DNA: TGTGCCAGCAGCCGGGCTGAAAAACTGTTTTTT; CDR3 protein: CASSRAEKLFF
clone size: .; D gene: TRBD2; J gene: TRBJ2-7; V gene: TRBV4-1; CDR3 DNA: TGCGCCAGCAGCTACCTTCTTAGCGGGGGTTACTACGAGCAGTACTTC; CDR3 protein: CASSYLLSGGYYEQYF
clone size: .; D gene: .; J gene: TRBJ2-2; V gene: TRBV29-1; CDR3 DNA: TGCAGCGTTACCAAGGGTACCGGGGAGCTGTTTTTT; CDR3 protein: CSVTKGTGELFF
clone size: few; D gene: .; J gene: TRBJ2-1; V gene: TRBV11-2; CDR3 DNA: TGTGCCAGCAGCTTAGACTATCGCCTGAGGGAGGATGAGCAGTTCTTC; CDR3 protein: CASSLDYRLREDEQFF
clone size: .; D gene: TRBD2; J gene: TRBJ2-1; V gene: TRBV7-8; CDR3 DNA: TGTGCCAGCAGCTTGCCGGGACTAGATAATGAGCAGTTCTTC; CDR3 protein: CASSLPGLDNEQFF
clone size: few; D gene: TRBD1; J gene: TRBJ1-2; V gene: TRBV5-4; CDR3 DNA: TGTGCCAGCACCCCGACAGGGGGGGGAGGCTACACCTTC; CDR3 protein: CASTPTGGGGYTF
clone size: many; D gene: .; J gene: TRBJ2-5; V gene: TRBV20-1; CDR3 DNA: TGCAGTGCCACCTGGGACGGGGGCCCACAAGAGACCCAGTACTTC; CDR3 protein: CSATWDGGPQETQYF
clone size: few; D gene: .; J gene: TRBJ2-1; V gene: TRBV28; CDR3 DNA: TGTGCCCCGACAGGAGGACTCGATGTAGATGAGCAGTTCTTC; CDR3 protein: CAPTGGLDVDEQFF
clone size: .; D gene: .; J gene: TRBJ2-2; V gene: TRBV2; CDR3 DNA: TGTGCCAGCAATTCGGGGGGCCGGAACACCGGGGAGCTGTTTTTT; CDR3 protein: CASNSGGRNTGELFF
clone size: few; D gene: .; J gene: TRBJ2-4; V gene: TRBV12-3/TRBV12-4; CDR3 DNA: TGTGCCAGCAGTTTAGCGCTGGCCAAAAACATTCAGTACTTC; CDR3 protein: CASSLALAKNIQYF
clone size: many; D gene: .; J gene: TRBJ1-6; V gene: TRBV20-1; CDR3 DNA: TGCAGTGCTAGACTAACCGGGAGCTCCTATAATTCACCCCTCCACTTT; CDR3 protein: CSARLTGSSYNSPLHF
clone size: many; D gene: .; J gene: TRBJ2-1; V gene: TRBV11-2; CDR3 DNA: TGTGCCAGCAGCCAAGCTACGACGGACCTCAATGAGCAGTTCTTC; CDR3 protein: CASSQATTDLNEQFF
clone size: many; D gene: TRBD1; J gene: TRBJ2-7; V gene: TRBV12-3/TRBV12-4; CDR3 DNA: TGTGCCAGCAGCCCGACGACAGGGTGGCAGTACTTC; CDR3 protein: CASSPTTGWQYF
clone size: .; D gene: TRBD2; J gene: TRBJ2-5; V gene: TRBV30; CDR3 DNA: TGTGCCTGGAATCTAGCGGGGCAGACCCAGTACTTC; CDR3 protein: CAWNLAGQTQYF
clone size: many; D gene: .; J gene: TRBJ2-6; V gene: TRBV4-1; CDR3 DNA: TGCGCCAGCAGCCAAGGTTACTCTGGGGCCAACGTCCTGACTTTC; CDR3 protein: CASSQGYSGANVLTF
clone size: many; D gene: .; J gene: TRBJ1-5; V gene: TRBV3-1; CDR3 DNA: TGTGCCAGCAGCCCTGGACACTTTCCGGGACAAGGGAATCAGCCCCAGCATTTT; CDR3 protein: CASSPGHFPGQGNQPQHF
clone size: .; D gene: .; J gene: TRBJ1-3; V gene: TRBV20-1; CDR3 DNA: TGCAGTGCAACTACAGGAGGAAACACCATATATTTT; CDR3 protein: CSATTGGNTIYF